This TCR beta chain derives from a study of T cells in Graves' hyperthyroidism and ophthalmopathy. From germline, CDR1 is SEHNR and CDR2 FQNEAQ (reference sequence). The CDR3 sequence is 14 residues long. The ends lost 1 base at V and 4 bases at J; junction bases unmatched: 2. Ten or more counts support this clonotype. The antigen is not known. The patients, who ranged from 18 to 65 in age, presented with newly diagnosed hyperthyroidism lasting under 2 months. Amplification targeted TCR beta CDR3 regions from RNA transcripts. Initially, a first-round RT-PCR of the TCR CDR3 employed the HTBI primer set. TCRdb itself ran the multiplex PCR reads through MiXCR, one entry per CDR3 protein. The sample lists roughly 700,000 distinct CDR3 sequences, about a third seen once, with roughly 31% in the top ten. General study points: Clonotypes that were expanded in thyroid above 0.001 mostly appeared in blood too.

Sequenced: blood. This sequence was found in a woman between 40 and 50 years old with Graves' hyperthyroidism. The chain is built from TRBV7-9 and TRBJ1-2; 8 bases align to TRBD1. The CDR3 coding sequence is TGTGCCAGCAGCTTAGAACAGGGGGTCTATGGCTACACCTTC. This codes for CASSLEQGVYGYTF.